The 21 T cell receptor beta chains below all came from one sample that was sequenced in a study of T cells in Graves' hyperthyroidism and ophthalmopathy. Researchers amplified the TCR beta CDR3 regions from RNA transcripts. The TCR CDR3 was amplified in a first-round RT-PCR using the HTBI primer set. TCRdb passed the multiplex PCR reads through MiXCR, listing each CDR3 protein once. This table has around 340,000 distinct CDR3 sequences, roughly 17% appearing once. Source material: blood. Receptor source: a woman in her 30s with Graves' hyperthyroidism that later progressed to Graves' ophthalmopathy.

In this sample, this clonotype turned up many times. The chain recombines TRBV19 with TRBJ2-7, with D possibly being TRBD2 (5 bases). V was shortened by 6 bases and J by 3 bases, with 15 bases between the two germline ends. CDR3 length: 14 amino acids. CDR1 LNHDA and CDR2 SQIVND come from the germline V gene (reference sequence). The CDR3 sequence is CASSPSGPRYEQYF. In nucleotides, the CDR3 is TGTGCCAGTAGCCCGAGCGGACCCCGCTACGAGCAGTACTTC.

There are many counts of this clonotype. In DNA form, the CDR3 reads TGTGCCTGGAGTCTTAGTTTCGTGACCCTTAGCGGGAGGGCGTCCAATGAGCAGTTCTTC. It codes for CAWSLSFVTLSGRASNEQFF. The chain links TRBV30 to TRBJ2-1; 11 bases are shared with TRBD2. The V gene end was trimmed by 2 bases and the J gene end by 6 bases; junction bases not matched to a gene: 21. The CDR3 sequence is 20 residues long. The germline V gene has CDR1 GTSNPN and CDR2 SVGIG (reference sequence).

This clonotype was counted at least ten times. DNA for the CDR3: TGTGCCAGCAGTTACTCGAGACTAGCGGGATTCTACAATGAGCAGTTCTTC. Translated: CASSYSRLAGFYNEQFF. This chain connects TRBV6-5 to TRBJ2-1; 11 bases agree with TRBD2. Germline V gene sequence: CDR1 MNHEY, CDR2 SVGAGI. This CDR3 is built from 17 residues. Trimming cost V 0 bases and J 3 bases; bases outside gene matches: 4.

This clonotype was counted at least ten times. V usage is TRBV10-3 and J usage is TRBJ2-2; D not certain. Germline values: CDR1 ENHRY, CDR2 SYGVKD. Trimming shortened V by 6 bases and J by 0 bases, and 14 bases separated the two germline ends. CDR3 length: 16 residues. This CDR3 reads CAISRPTTSNTGELFF. CDR3 DNA: TGTGCCATCAGCCGACCCACAACTTCGAACACCGGGGAGCTGTTTTTT.

The chain employs TRBV27 and TRBJ2-7; possibly TRBD1 or TRBD2 for D (5 bases each). CDR3 length equals 15 residues. Germline V gene lookup returns CDR1 MNHEY and CDR2 SMNVEV (reference sequence). Deletions cut 6 bases from V and 6 bases from J, with 21 bases between. For the CDR3, the DNA is TGTGCCAGCAGACCGGGGCTCACAATTGTCGGCGAGCAGTACTTC. Amino acids: CASRPGLTIVGEQYF.

This clonotype was detected ten times or more. The chain recombines TRBV7-2 with TRBJ2-1; 7 bases are shared with TRBD2. The CDR3 contains 15 residues. In germline, CDR1 is SGHTA, CDR2 FQGNSA. J lost 8 bases, V lost 5 bases, and 12 bases had no gene match. The CDR3 region has the DNA TGTGCCAGCAGCGACCTGAGACTAGCTTCGGATGAGCAGTTCTTC. Translating it yields CASSDLRLASDEQFF.

This chain links TRBV20-1 with TRBJ1-5, with 9 nucleotides matching TRBD1. Per the germline V gene, CDR1 is DFQATT and CDR2 is SNEGSKA (reference sequence). The CDR3 sequence is 13 residues long. The junction had 7 bases not matched to a gene; V was cut back by 3 bases and J by 10 bases. CDR3 coding DNA: TGCAGTGCTAGGCGGGACAGGGAGGAACCCCAGCATTTT. It specifies CSARRDREEPQHF.

The chain links TRBV7-2 to TRBJ2-7, with 7 bases identical to TRBD1. Looked up from germline, CDR1 is SGHTA and CDR2 is FQGNSA. This CDR3 has 16 residues. V gave up 3 bases and J gave up 2 bases; unmatched junction bases: 10. For the CDR3, the DNA is TGTGCCAGCAGCTTCGGACAGGCAGTTACCGCCTACGAGCAGTACTTC. Residues: CASSFGQAVTAYEQYF.

This clonotype appeared many times. The chain uses TRBV6-1 and TRBJ1-1, with D hard to call. Trimming left V 5 bases short and J 4 bases short, with 14 bases between. The CDR3 contains 14 residues. The V gene's germline CDR1 is MNHNS and CDR2 SASEGT. The CDR3 region is CASSLWGLGTEAFF. The DNA of the CDR3 is TGTGCCAGCAGTCTTTGGGGTTTGGGCACTGAAGCTTTCTTT.

This clonotype appeared many times. The chain recombines TRBV6-1 with TRBJ1-1; 9 bases are shared with TRBD1. This CDR3 contains 13 residues. The junction had 4 bases not matched to a gene; V was cut back by 8 bases and J by 3 bases. Germline V gene data show CDR1 as MNHNS and CDR2 as SASEGT. The CDR3 region has the DNA TGTGCCAGCGGACAGGGGAGGGACACTGAAGCTTTCTTT. Translation: CASGQGRDTEAFF.

The J gene is TRBJ2-5, the V gene TRBV24-1; D remains ambiguous. Germline V CDR1 and CDR2: KGHDR, SFDVKD. This CDR3 comprises 15 residues. The V end lost 3 bases, the J end lost 2 bases, and 12 bases lay between the germline ends. The CDR3 nucleotides are TGTGCCACCAGTGATCCCGATGGGGTTCAAGAGACCCAGTACTTC. Its protein product is CATSDPDGVQETQYF.

This clonotype was seen at least ten times. The chain has TRBV6-2 or TRBV6-3 and TRBJ2-7; 7 bases map to TRBD2. Germline V lookup: CDR1 MNHEY, CDR2 SVGEGT. Trimming cost V 2 bases and J 4 bases; bases outside gene matches: 5. The CDR3 extends over 14 amino acids. As DNA, the CDR3 is TGTGCCAGCAGTTACCGGGGGGATTGGTACGAGCAGTACTTC. This translates into CASSYRGDWYEQYF.

This clonotype occurred many times. V usage is TRBV5-5 and J usage is TRBJ1-1; TRBD1 matches 8 bases. The ends lost 4 bases at V and 1 base at J; junction bases unmatched: 6. CDR3 length: 15 amino acids. Germline values: CDR1 SGHKS, CDR2 YYEKEE (reference sequence). Here the CDR3 reads CASSQMGTGNTEAFF. CDR3 nucleotide sequence: TGTGCCAGCAGCCAAATGGGGACAGGGAACACTGAAGCTTTCTTT.

This clonotype was recorded many times. The chain is built from TRBV27 and TRBJ1-2, with D maybe TRBD1 (5 bases). This CDR3 region has 15 residues. The germline V gene encodes CDR1 MNHEY and CDR2 SMNVEV (reference sequence). V was cut by 0 bases and J by 2 bases, with 10 bases left in between. CDR3 DNA: TGTGCCAGCAGTTTATCCCGTGACAGAAACTATGGCTACACCTTC. This gives the protein CASSLSRDRNYGYTF.

This clonotype was seen many times. CDR3 DNA sequence: TGTGCCAGCAGCCAAGACTGGGGACAGCAAGAGACCCAGTACTTC. It yields the protein CASSQDWGQQETQYF. This chain links TRBV4-2 with TRBJ2-5; 7 bases are a match to TRBD1. The V gene end was trimmed by 0 bases and the J gene end by 2 bases; junction bases not matched to a gene: 3. CDR3 length: 15 residues. Germline V lookup: CDR1 LGHNA, CDR2 YNFKEQ.

In its sample, this clonotype was seen many times. V usage is TRBV5-4 and J usage is TRBJ2-3, with 10 bases fitting TRBD2. Germline V lookup: CDR1 SGHNT, CDR2 YYREEE (reference sequence). The CDR3 runs 16 residues. The trim removed 5 bases at V and 4 bases at J, leaving 10 bases unmatched. CDR3 residues: CASSISAGGSPDTQYF. The CDR3 DNA is TGTGCCAGCAGTATTTCAGCGGGAGGGTCCCCAGATACGCAGTATTTT.

The chain uses TRBV7-9 and TRBJ2-1; the D is unclear. The germline V gene encodes CDR1 SEHNR and CDR2 FQNEAQ (reference sequence). The CDR3 covers 11 residues. Trimming shortened V by 6 bases and J by 5 bases, and 5 bases separated the two germline ends. CDR3: CASRGDNEQFF. CDR3 in DNA: TGTGCCAGCAGAGGAGACAATGAGCAGTTCTTC.

This clonotype was recorded at least ten times. The V and J genes are TRBV27 and TRBJ1-2; perhaps TRBD1 as D (6 bases). Trimming pared 6 bases from V and 6 bases from J, leaving 14 bases between. CDR1 and CDR2 from the germline V gene are MNHEY and SMNVEV (reference sequence). The CDR3 covers 13 residues. CDR3 residues: CASRLTGRNGYTF. The CDR3 DNA is TGTGCCAGCAGGCTGACAGGCCGGAATGGCTACACCTTC.

The chain employs TRBV7-9 and TRBJ1-2, with D perhaps TRBD1 (6 bases). The CDR3 consists of 14 residues. V lost 5 bases, J lost 5 bases, and 15 bases lay in between. From germline, CDR1 is SEHNR and CDR2 FQNEAQ (reference sequence). CDR3 protein: CASSPTQGGYGYTF. The CDR3 nucleotides are TGTGCCAGCAGCCCTACACAGGGTGGATATGGCTACACCTTC.

Concerning this clonotype: A clone one base away is much larger, so this may be a read error. This sequence joins TRBV6-1 and TRBJ2-5, with 7 bases matching TRBD1. Germline V gives CDR1 MNHNS, CDR2 SASEGT. This CDR3 spans 15 amino acids. The CDR3 DNA follows: TGTGCCAGCAGTGAGGTACGGGACAGCCAAGAGACCCAGTGCTTC. It is translated as CASSEVRDSQETQCF.

This clonotype has more than one count but fewer than ten. It may be a read error: a sequence one base away is much more abundant. V is TRBV3-1 and J is TRBJ2-1; 13 bases line up with TRBD2. This CDR3 region has 19 residues. Germline loops: CDR1 LGHDT, CDR2 YNNKEL (reference sequence). CDR3 loop: CAGSQTHRTSGSFYNEQFF. In DNA form, the CDR3 reads TGTGCCGGCAGCCAAACGCATCGGACTAGCGGGAGCTTCTACAATGAGCAGTTCTTC.